This T cell receptor (beta chain) was sequenced in a study of CD8 T cells in ankylosing spondylitis. Study-level results: Matched ankylosing spondylitis synovial fluid reportedly contained a significantly enriched population of disease-linked clones. There was a TCR beta motif, made of several highly homologous variants, that appeared characteristic of ankylosing spondylitis blood.

Preparation of TCR beta libraries was done by quantitative 5'-RACE with molecular barcodes. MiXCR, applied by TCRdb to the 5' RACE reads, yields one record per CDR3 protein. The sample gives 200,000 to 300,000 distinct CDR3 sequences, 10% to 13% of which show up once; 2.5% to 3% is in the top ten. CDR3 length: 18 residues. J lost 1 base, V lost 1 base, and 7 bases had no gene match. Germline V gives CDR1 MGHRA, CDR2 YSYEKL. At least ten counts were recorded for this clonotype. What it binds is not known. The J gene is TRBJ2-5, the V gene TRBV4-1, with 12 bases matching TRBD2. This receptor was identified in a male donor with ankylosing spondylitis or in good health (not recorded which). Sequenced sample: blood, either unsorted or a sorted T cell fraction (not recorded which). CDR3 region: CASSQALAGGPGQETQYF. CDR3 sequence (DNA): TGCGCCAGCAGCCAAGCCCTAGCGGGAGGGCCGGGCCAAGAGACCCAGTACTTC.